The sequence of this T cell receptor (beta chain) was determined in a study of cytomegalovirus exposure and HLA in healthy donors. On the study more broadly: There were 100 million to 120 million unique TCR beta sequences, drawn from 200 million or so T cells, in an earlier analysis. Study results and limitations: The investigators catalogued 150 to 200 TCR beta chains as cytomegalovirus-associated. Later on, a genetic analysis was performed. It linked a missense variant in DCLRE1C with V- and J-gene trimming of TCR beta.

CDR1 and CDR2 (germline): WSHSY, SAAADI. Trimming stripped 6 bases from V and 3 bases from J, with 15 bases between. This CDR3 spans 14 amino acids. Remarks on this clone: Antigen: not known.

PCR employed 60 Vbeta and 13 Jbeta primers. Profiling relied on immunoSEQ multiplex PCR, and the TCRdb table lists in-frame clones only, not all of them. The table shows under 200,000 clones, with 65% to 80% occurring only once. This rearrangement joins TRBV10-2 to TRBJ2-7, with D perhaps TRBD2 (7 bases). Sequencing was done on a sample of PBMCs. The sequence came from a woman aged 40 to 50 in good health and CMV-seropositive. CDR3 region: CASRGRGEGYEQYF. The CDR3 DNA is TGCGCCAGCAGGGGGAGGGGGGAGGGCTACGAGCAGTACTTC.